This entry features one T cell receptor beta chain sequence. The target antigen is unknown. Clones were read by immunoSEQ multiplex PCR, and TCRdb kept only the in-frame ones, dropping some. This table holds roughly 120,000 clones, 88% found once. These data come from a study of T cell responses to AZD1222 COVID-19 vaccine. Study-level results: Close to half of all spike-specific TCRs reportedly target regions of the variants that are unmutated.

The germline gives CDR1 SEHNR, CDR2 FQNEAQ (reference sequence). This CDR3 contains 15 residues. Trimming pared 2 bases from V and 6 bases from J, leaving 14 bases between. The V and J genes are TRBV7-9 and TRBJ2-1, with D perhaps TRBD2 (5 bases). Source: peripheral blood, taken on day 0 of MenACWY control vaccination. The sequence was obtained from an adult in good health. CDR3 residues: CASSLLFPEGNEQFF. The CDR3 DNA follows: TGTGCCAGCAGCTTATTATTTCCTGAGGGCAATGAGCAGTTCTTC.